Below, 15 T cell receptor beta chains from the same sample are listed, as sequenced in a study of cytomegalovirus exposure and HLA in healthy donors. PCR amplification relied on 60 Vbeta primers (plus 13 Jbeta primers). Produced via immunoSEQ multiplex PCR; TCRdb's table is partial and in-frame only. This sample yields roughly 200,000 clones, of which around 83% are seen a single time; 1.6% belongs to the top ten. The sequenced sample was PBMCs. The receptor set was obtained from a man aged 45-60 years in good health and CMV-seronegative.

The chain uses TRBV21-1 and TRBJ1-4; the table gives TRBD1 as D, unverified against the DNA. TRBV21-1 is a pseudogene locus. CDR3 length: 16 residues. The CDR3 spells CASSARARTGNEKLFF. The CDR3 bases are TGTGCCAGCAGCGCGCGAGCACGCACAGGAAACGAAAAACTGTTTTTT.

This clone showed up just a few times. This rearrangement joins TRBV5-1 to TRBJ2-1; a possible D gene is TRBD2 (6 bases). V was trimmed by 5 bases and J by 6 bases, leaving 12 bases between them. The CDR3 is made up of 13 amino acids. The germline V gene has CDR1 SGHRS and CDR2 YFSETQ. The CDR3 coding sequence is TGCGCCAGCAGTCCCGGGGGACCCAATGAGCAGTTCTTC. This codes for CASSPGGPNEQFF.

V is TRBV6-6 and J is TRBJ1-5; D not certain. V shed 5 bases and J shed 3 bases, with 11 bases lying between them. The germline V gene has CDR1 MNHNY and CDR2 SVGAGI (reference sequence). The CDR3 contains 14 residues. The CDR3: CASSTRAFNQPQHF. The CDR3 coding sequence is TGTGCCAGCAGTACGCGGGCCTTCAATCAGCCCCAGCATTTT.

V is TRBV11-2 and J is TRBJ1-1, with a possible D match to TRBD1 (6 bases). Looked up from germline, CDR1 is SGHAT and CDR2 is FQNNGV. The CDR3 covers 13 residues. Trimming took 1 base from V and 9 from J, leaving 12 bases between them. CDR3 region: CASSLVRGGKAFF. The CDR3 nucleotides read TGTGCCAGCAGCTTAGTGAGAGGGGGAAAAGCTTTCTTT.

Of note for this clone: At one end, the junction sequence differs from germline, possibly due to a read error. This chain uses TRBV7-7 with TRBJ2-2; D may be TRBD2 (6 bases). Germline V gene lookup returns CDR1 SSHAT and CDR2 FNYEAQ (reference sequence). CDR3 size: 15 residues. The CDR3 reads CASSPGSAGTGELFF. Here the CDR3 DNA reads TGTGCTAGCAGCCCCGGGAGCGCGGGGACCGGGGAGCTGTTTTTT.

The chain joins TRBV15 to TRBJ2-2, with D possibly being TRBD2 (5 bases). Trimming took off 0 bases at V and 0 bases at J, with 11 bases between the two ends. The CDR3 has 17 residues. The germline CDR1 and CDR2 sequences are LNHNV and YYDKDF (reference sequence). In DNA, the CDR3 is TGTGCCACCAGCAGAGATCCGGCGGGTGCGAACACCGGGGAGCTGTTTTTT. The encoded protein is CATSRDPAGANTGELFF.

The chain is built from TRBV9 and TRBJ1-2; D is perhaps TRBD1 (5 bases). The length of the CDR3 is 15 residues. Trimming left V 0 bases short and J 4 bases short, with 13 bases between. From germline, CDR1 is SGDLS and CDR2 YYNGEE. The CDR3 DNA follows: TGTGCCAGCAGCGTAGGCCCAGGGCCTAGCTATGGCTACACCTTC. Its protein product is CASSVGPGPSYGYTF.

This clone was recorded a few times. The chain is built from TRBV29-1 and TRBJ1-1, with a weak D call TRBD1 (5 bases). Germline CDR1 and CDR2: SQVTM and ANQGSEA. V lost 4 bases, J lost 1 base, and 10 bases lay in between. The CDR3 spans 13 residues. The CDR3 coding sequence is TGCAGCGTTGCCCAGGGCCGGAACACTGAAGCTTTCTTT. Translated: CSVAQGRNTEAFF.

The rearrangement uses TRBV30 and TRBJ2-2; 12 bases align to TRBD1. J lost 5 bases, V lost 2 bases, and 3 bases had no gene match. This CDR3 has 15 residues. The V gene's germline CDR1 is GTSNPN and CDR2 SVGIG (reference sequence). The CDR3: CAWSPGQGATGELFF. The DNA for the CDR3 is TGTGCCTGGAGTCCGGGACAGGGGGCTACCGGGGAGCTGTTTTTT. The full variable domain, its missing parts supplied by reference TRBV30 and TRBJ2-2, is SQTIHQWPATLVQPVGSPLSLECTVEGTSNPNLYWYRQAAGRGLQLLFYSVGIGQISSEVPQNLSASRPQDRQFILSSKKLLLSDSGFYLCAWSPGQGATGELFFGEGSRLTVL.

V and J are TRBV6-5 and TRBJ1-6; a possible D gene is TRBD1 (6 bases). Germline CDR1 MNHEY, CDR2 SVGAGI. Trimming took off 8 bases at V and 7 bases at J, with 18 bases between the two ends. The CDR3 length is 15 residues. This CDR3 is CASGGAGGWNSPLHF. CDR3 coding DNA: TGTGCCAGCGGGGGCGCGGGAGGTTGGAATTCACCCCTCCACTTT.

This clone was recorded once. This chain links TRBV16 with TRBJ2-6; a possible D gene is TRBD1 (5 bases). CDR3 size: 18 residues. Germline V lookup: CDR1 KGHSY, CDR2 FQNENV. Trimming pared 3 bases from V and 0 bases from J, leaving 15 bases between. The CDR3 here is CASSHLAGILSGANVLTF. As DNA, the CDR3 is TGTGCCAGCAGCCATTTAGCAGGGATCCTCTCTGGGGCCAACGTCCTGACTTTC.

This clone was detected a few times. Distinct nucleotide sequences in the sample also encode this CDR3. The rearrangement joins TRBV11-2 to TRBJ1-2, with a possible D match to TRBD1 (6 bases). Trimming took off 3 bases at V and 8 bases at J, with 7 bases between the two ends. Germline CDR1 SGHAT, CDR2 FQNNGV. This CDR3 has 11 amino acids. This CDR3 is CASSFRGGYTF. CDR3 nucleotide sequence: TGTGCCAGCAGCTTCAGGGGCGGCTACACCTTC.

CDR3 bases: TGTGCCAGCAAAGGGGGAGGGAGAGAGACCCAGTACTTC. It encodes CASKGGGRETQYF. The rearrangement joins TRBV2 to TRBJ2-5; D perhaps matches TRBD2 (7 bases). Trimming left V 7 bases short and J 4 bases short, with 13 bases between. The germline CDR1 and CDR2 sequences are SNHLY and FYNNEI. There are 13 residues in the CDR3. The whole variable domain, remainder taken from reference TRBV2 and TRBJ2-5, is EPEVTQTPSHQVTQMGQEVILRCVPISNHLYFYWYRQILGQKVEFLVSFYNNEISEKSEIFDDQFSVERPDGSNFTLKIRSTKLEDSAMYFCASKGGGRETQYFGPGTRLLVL.

This clone was seen a few times. The V and J genes are TRBV9 and TRBJ1-2; maybe TRBD1 (5 bases). Trimming shortened V by 2 bases and J by 8 bases, and 13 bases separated the two germline ends. This CDR3 has 13 residues. Germline V gene lookup returns CDR1 SGDLS and CDR2 YYNGEE. Here the CDR3 reads CASSVVQGLGYTF. In DNA, the CDR3 is TGTGCCAGCAGCGTTGTCCAGGGTTTGGGCTACACCTTC.

The chain uses TRBV6-1 and TRBJ2-5; 11 nucleotides agree with TRBD1. This CDR3 has 14 amino acids. J lost 4 bases, V lost 9 bases, and 7 bases had no gene match. Germline CDR1 reads MNHNS; CDR2 reads SASEGT. CDR3 loop: CASMGTGGIETQYF. CDR3 nucleotides: TGTGCCAGTATGGGGACAGGGGGAATAGAGACCCAGTACTTC.